This TCR beta chain is drawn from a study of cytomegalovirus exposure and HLA in healthy donors. About the research overall: The approximately 110 validation repertoires and the approximately 640 first-cohort repertoires shared a platform, a later analysis reported.

Notes on this clone: The antigen is not known.

V dropped 3 bases and J dropped 8 bases, with 20 bases sitting between them. The germline gives CDR1 SGHDN, CDR2 FVKESK. The CDR3 contains 16 residues. TCRdb keeps only in-frame clones here, not all; method: immunoSEQ multiplex PCR. The sample includes over 85,000 clones, approximately 89% of them seen just once. Findings and limits, study-wide: The listing of 150 to 200 TCR beta chains classed them as cytomegalovirus-associated. Specificity of a few CMV-associated chains for CMV antigens was verified in vitro.

The receptor was derived from a woman between 18 and 29 years old in good health and CMV-seronegative. The V gene is TRBV14, the J gene TRBJ2-1; D possibly corresponds to TRBD1 (6 bases). What was sequenced was PBMCs. CDR3 in amino acids: CASSQYTGSHRDEQFF. The DNA of the CDR3 is TGTGCCAGCAGCCAGTATACAGGGTCCCATCGGGATGAGCAGTTCTTC.